The source of this TCR beta chain is a study of human T cells and chemical hapten exposure. Whole-study findings and limits: The number of TCRs over 1 in 1000 frequency stayed unchanged after DPC.

Time point meaning: patch test 2, 6 weeks after DPC sensitization. Treatment noted: therapeutic diphenylcyclopropenone sensitization with weekly scalp DPC. In this sample, this clonotype turned up a few times. The target antigen is unknown. The CDR3 extends over 19 amino acids. The V and J ends lost 2 bases and 2 bases respectively, with 24 bases between them. CDR1 and CDR2 from the germline V gene are SGHDT and YYEEEE. TCRdb reprocessed the RACE reads via MiXCR and lists one record per CDR3 protein. The sample lists hundreds of thousands of distinct CDR3 sequences; around 6% were seen once. The chain uses TRBV5-6 and TRBJ2-3, with D possibly TRBD2 on 6 matching bases. This sequence was found in a woman aged 18 to 35 with alopecia areata. Some clones in this sample may be carry-over from other donors' samples. This specimen consisted of whole blood, obtained in connection with sensitization to the hapten diphenylcyclopropenone (DPC). The CDR3 DNA reads TGTGCCAGCAGCTTCGGATCCTTCGGGGGACGGCCTCTCACAGATACGCAGTATTTT. Residues: CASSFGSFGGRPLTDTQYF.